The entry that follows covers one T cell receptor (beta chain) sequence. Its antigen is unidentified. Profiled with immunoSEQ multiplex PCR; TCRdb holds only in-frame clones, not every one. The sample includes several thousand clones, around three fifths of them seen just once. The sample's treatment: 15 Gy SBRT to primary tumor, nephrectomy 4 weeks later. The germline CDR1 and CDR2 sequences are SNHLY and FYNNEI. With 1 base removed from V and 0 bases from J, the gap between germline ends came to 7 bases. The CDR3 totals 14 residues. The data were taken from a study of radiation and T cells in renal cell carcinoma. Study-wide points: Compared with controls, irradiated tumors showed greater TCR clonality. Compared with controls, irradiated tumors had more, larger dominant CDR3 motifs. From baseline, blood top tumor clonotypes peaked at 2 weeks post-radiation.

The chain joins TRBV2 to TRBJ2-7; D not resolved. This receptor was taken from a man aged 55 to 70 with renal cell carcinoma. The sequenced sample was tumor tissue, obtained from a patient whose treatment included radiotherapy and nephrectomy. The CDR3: CASSEGGSSYEQYF. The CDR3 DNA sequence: TGTGCCAGCAGTGAAGGAGGCAGCTCCTACGAGCAGTACTTC.